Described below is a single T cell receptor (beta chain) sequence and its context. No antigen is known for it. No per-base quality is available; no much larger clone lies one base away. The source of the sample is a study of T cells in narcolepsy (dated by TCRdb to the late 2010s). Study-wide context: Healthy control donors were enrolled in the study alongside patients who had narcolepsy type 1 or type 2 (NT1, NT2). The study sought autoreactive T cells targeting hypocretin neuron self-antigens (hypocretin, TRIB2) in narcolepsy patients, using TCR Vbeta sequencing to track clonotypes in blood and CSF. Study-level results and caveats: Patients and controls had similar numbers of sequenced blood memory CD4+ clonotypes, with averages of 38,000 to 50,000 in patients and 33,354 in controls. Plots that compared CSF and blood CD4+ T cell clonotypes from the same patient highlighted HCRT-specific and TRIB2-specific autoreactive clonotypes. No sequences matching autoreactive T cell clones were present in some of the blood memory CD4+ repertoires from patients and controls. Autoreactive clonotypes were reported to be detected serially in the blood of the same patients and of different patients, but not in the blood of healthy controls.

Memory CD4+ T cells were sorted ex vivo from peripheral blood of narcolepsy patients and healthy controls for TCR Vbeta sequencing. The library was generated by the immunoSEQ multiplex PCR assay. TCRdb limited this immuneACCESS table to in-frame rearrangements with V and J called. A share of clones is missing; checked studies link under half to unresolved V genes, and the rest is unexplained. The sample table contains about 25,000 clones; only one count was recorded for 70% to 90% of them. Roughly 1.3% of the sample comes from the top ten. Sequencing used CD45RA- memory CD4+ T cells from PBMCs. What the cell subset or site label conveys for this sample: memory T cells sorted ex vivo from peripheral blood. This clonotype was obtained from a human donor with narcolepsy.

In nucleotides, the sequence is TGTGCCAGCTTACCGGCGGGGGGCAACTCCTACGAGCAGTACTTC. This sequence encodes CASLPAGGNSYEQYF. Recombination linked TRBV18 to TRBJ2-7, and 8 junctional nucleotides match TRBD2. The germline V gene provides CDR1 KGHSH and CDR2 LQKENI. The CDR3 has 15 amino acids, counting the end cysteine and phenylalanine. Just the 45-base CDR3 DNA is kept, in frame starting at base 1. V ends up 7 bases short and J 0 bases short, with an unmatched junction base count of 8.